Following are 5 T cell receptor beta chains from one sample sequenced in a study of blood T cell repertoires in COVID-19. TCRdb's table, derived via immunoSEQ multiplex PCR, lists solely in-frame clones and lacks some. The data show about 110,000 clones, approximately 81% seen once. Sequences were obtained from peripheral blood. Source of these receptors: a human donor in a cohort sampled during active COVID-19.

The rearrangement uses TRBV4-3 and TRBJ2-3, with 10 bases identical to TRBD2. The CDR3 extends over 19 amino acids. Losses at the gene ends were 0 bases for V and 4 bases for J; bases not matched to a gene: 13. Germline CDR1 and CDR2: LGHNA and YSLEER. The chain's CDR3 is CASSQEITSGTFYPDTQYF. CDR3 in DNA: TGCGCCAGCAGCCAAGAGATCACTAGCGGGACTTTTTATCCAGATACGCAGTATTTT.

The chain is built from TRBV2 and TRBJ2-6; a possible D gene is TRBD1 (6 bases). The CDR3 contains 17 residues. The germline V gene encodes CDR1 SNHLY and CDR2 FYNNEI. The V gene lost 2 bases and the J gene lost 1 base, with 12 bases spanning the gap. CDR3 DNA: TGTGCCAGCAGTGAAAAGGACAGCTTTTCTGGGGCCAACGTCCTGACTTTC. Protein: CASSEKDSFSGANVLTF.

J is TRBJ2-7 and V is TRBV6-2 or TRBV6-3; 9 bases agree with TRBD1. Losses at the gene ends were 5 bases for V and 5 bases for J; bases not matched to a gene: 7. There are 14 residues in the CDR3. Germline CDR1 and CDR2: MNHEY and SVGEGT. The CDR3 coding sequence is TGTGCCAGCAGTCTGGGACAGGGTCTCGACGAGCAGTACTTC. Its protein is CASSLGQGLDEQYF.

The rearrangement joins TRBV6-1 to TRBJ2-3, with TRBD1 matching over 12 bases. This CDR3 contains 17 residues. The germline CDR1 and CDR2 sequences are MNHNS and SASEGT. V lost 3 bases to trimming and J lost 2 bases; unmatched junction nucleotides: 6. The CDR3: CASSDTGTGGLTDTQYF. The CDR3 region has the DNA TGTGCCAGCAGTGACACCGGGACAGGGGGCCTCACAGATACGCAGTATTTT.

This chain uses TRBV6-5 with TRBJ2-1; tentatively, D is TRBD2 (6 bases). Trimming left V 6 bases short and J 3 bases short, with 15 bases between. CDR1 and CDR2 from the germline V gene are MNHEY and SVGAGI. This CDR3 has 15 amino acids. CDR3: CASRTAGLDYNEQFF. CDR3 coding DNA: TGTGCCAGCAGGACGGCGGGACTGGACTACAATGAGCAGTTCTTC.